The rows below give T cell receptor beta chains drawn from one sample of a study of identical twins. Using its own MiXCR run on the 5' RACE reads, TCRdb lists one record per CDR3 protein. The repertoire consists of hundreds of thousands of distinct CDR3 sequences, with over 9% occurring once and the leading ten covering 7.2%. These data were likewise used in another study, on yellow fever vaccine responses in identical twins.

Sequencing was carried out using CD8+ T cells sorted from blood. These receptors all come from a woman under 30 in good health. CDR3s include the opening cysteine and the closing phenylalanine or tryptophan. Each record gives: CDR3 length, V gene, clone size, D gene, J gene, CDR3 DNA, CDR3 protein. A D gene is named only where the DNA matches it firmly. A clone size is listed for some rows: how often the clone was seen (once, few, many), or a class if it is expanded.

length: 13
V: TRBV5-1
size: few
D: .
J: TRBJ1-2
DNA: TGCGCCAGCAGCTTTGACAGAAGAGGCGGCTACACCTTC
CDR3: CASSFDRRGGYTF

length: 15
V: TRBV12-3/TRBV12-4
size: many
D: TRBD1
J: TRBJ2-5
DNA: TGTGCCAGCAGCGGAGGACAGGGGACAATGGAGACCCAGTACTTC
CDR3: CASSGGQGTMETQYF

length: 16
V: TRBV2
size: few
D: TRBD1
J: TRBJ2-1
DNA: TGTGCCAGCACCTACAGGGGCCGAAGCTCCTACAATGAGCAGTTCTTC
CDR3: CASTYRGRSSYNEQFF

length: 18
V: TRBV14
size: .
D: TRBD2
J: TRBJ2-1
DNA: TGTGCCAGCAGCCAAGCGTCCTGGTTAGGACTAGTGGGTATTGAGCAGTTCTTC
CDR3: CASSQASWLGLVGIEQFF

length: 14
V: TRBV5-1
size: many
D: TRBD1
J: TRBJ2-7
DNA: TGCGCCATCATTCGGGACAGTTGGTGGGACGAGCAGTACTTC
CDR3: CAIIRDSWWDEQYF

length: 13
V: TRBV29-1
size: few
D: .
J: TRBJ2-1
DNA: TGCAGCACTACCAAGGGGAGTCCCAATGAGCAGTTCTTC
CDR3: CSTTKGSPNEQFF

length: 15
V: TRBV24-1
size: .
D: .
J: TRBJ2-2
DNA: TGTGCCACCAGTGATAGCGGCAGGATCAGCGGGGAGCTGTTTTTT
CDR3: CATSDSGRISGELFF

length: 12
V: TRBV4-1
size: .
D: .
J: TRBJ2-1
DNA: TGCGCCAGCAGCCACGGCCGGGGTGAGCAGTTCTTC
CDR3: CASSHGRGEQFF

length: 14
V: TRBV15
size: few
D: .
J: TRBJ2-5
DNA: TGTGCCACCAGCAGACGGACAGCCCAAGAGACCCAGTACTTC
CDR3: CATSRRTAQETQYF

length: 15
V: TRBV4-1
size: .
D: .
J: TRBJ1-6
DNA: TGCGCCAGCAGCCAAGCTAGGACGGAGAATTCACCCCTCCACTTT
CDR3: CASSQARTENSPLHF

length: 12
V: TRBV20-1
size: few
D: TRBD1
J: TRBJ1-1
DNA: TGCAGTGCGGCCACAGGGGAGACTGAAGCTTTCTTT
CDR3: CSAATGETEAFF

length: 14
V: TRBV12-3/TRBV12-4
size: many
D: .
J: TRBJ1-2
DNA: TGTGCCAGCAGTTTGGCGGGGACGGGCTATGGCTACACCTTC
CDR3: CASSLAGTGYGYTF

length: 13
V: TRBV7-2
size: .
D: .
J: TRBJ2-7
DNA: TGTGCCAGCAGCCCAAAGACAGTCTACGAGCAGTACTTC
CDR3: CASSPKTVYEQYF

length: 14
V: TRBV7-6
size: .
D: .
J: TRBJ2-7
DNA: TGTGCCAGCAGCTTATACGGCAACTCCTACGAGCAGTACTTC
CDR3: CASSLYGNSYEQYF

length: 15
V: TRBV10-2
size: few
D: TRBD2
J: TRBJ2-1
DNA: TGCGCCAGCAGCGATAGCGGGTACTCCTACAATGAGCAGTTCTTC
CDR3: CASSDSGYSYNEQFF

length: 13
V: TRBV5-6
size: .
D: TRBD1
J: TRBJ2-1
DNA: TGTGCCAGCAGCTTGGTCAGGGGGAATGAGCAGTTCTTC
CDR3: CASSLVRGNEQFF

length: 15
V: TRBV20-1
size: few
D: TRBD2
J: TRBJ2-1
DNA: TGCAGTGCTAGAGATGTGTCGGGGGGGCCGAATGAGCAGTTCTTC
CDR3: CSARDVSGGPNEQFF

length: 15
V: TRBV3-1
size: many
D: .
J: TRBJ2-5
DNA: TGTGCCAGCAGCCCCCCCAGGCAGGGAGGAGAGACCCAGTACTTC
CDR3: CASSPPRQGGETQYF

length: 14
V: TRBV6-2/TRBV6-3
size: few
D: .
J: TRBJ2-1
DNA: TGTGCCAGCAGTTACTCGTGGGGGAGCAATGAGCAGTTCTTC
CDR3: CASSYSWGSNEQFF

length: 13
V: TRBV6-6
size: .
D: .
J: TRBJ2-1
DNA: TGTGCCAGCAGTTACTCGACGGGCAGTGAGCAGTTCTTC
CDR3: CASSYSTGSEQFF

length: 16
V: TRBV14
size: few
D: TRBD2
J: TRBJ2-1
DNA: TGTGCCAGCAGCCAAGGTACGAGCGGGAGTAGGCATGAGCAGTTCTTC
CDR3: CASSQGTSGSRHEQFF

length: 12
V: TRBV29-1
size: .
D: TRBD1
J: TRBJ2-1
DNA: TGCAGCGTGGCACCAGGGGGCGGTGAGCAGTTCTTC
CDR3: CSVAPGGGEQFF

length: 16
V: TRBV9
size: few
D: TRBD2
J: TRBJ2-1
DNA: TGTGCCAGCAGCGGGTGGAGCGGGAGTTCCTACAATGAGCAGTTCTTC
CDR3: CASSGWSGSSYNEQFF

length: 13
V: TRBV5-6
size: many
D: .
J: TRBJ1-1
DNA: TGTGCCAGCAGCCAAGCAGCGAACACTGAAGCTTTCTTT
CDR3: CASSQAANTEAFF

length: 15
V: TRBV10-3
size: .
D: .
J: TRBJ1-6
DNA: TGTGCCATCAGTGAGGCACAGTACAATAATTCACCCCTCCACTTT
CDR3: CAISEAQYNNSPLHF

length: 16
V: TRBV29-1
size: many
D: TRBD2
J: TRBJ2-5
DNA: TGCAGCGTTCGCGTAGCGGGGGGAGAAATTCAAGAGACCCAGTACTTC
CDR3: CSVRVAGGEIQETQYF

length: 15
V: TRBV27
size: few
D: .
J: TRBJ1-5
DNA: TGTGCCAGCAGTCCTATCCCCGGGGGGTATCAGCCCCAGCATTTT
CDR3: CASSPIPGGYQPQHF

length: 17
V: TRBV6-2/TRBV6-3
size: .
D: TRBD1
J: TRBJ2-6
DNA: TGTGCCACCGTTCTAACAGGGGGCTCCTCTGGGGCCAACGTCCTGACTTTC
CDR3: CATVLTGGSSGANVLTF

length: 17
V: TRBV11-2
size: .
D: TRBD1
J: TRBJ2-4
DNA: TGTGCCAGCAGCTTAGGACAGGGGAATCTAGCCAAAAACATTCAGTACTTC
CDR3: CASSLGQGNLAKNIQYF

length: 16
V: TRBV2
size: few
D: .
J: TRBJ1-5
DNA: TGTGCCAGCAGTGAAGGCTACAGTCATAGCAATCAGCCCCAGCATTTT
CDR3: CASSEGYSHSNQPQHF

length: 14
V: TRBV9
size: many
D: .
J: TRBJ2-1
DNA: TGTGCCAGCAGCGTAGGGTCCAGCGAGAATGAGCAGTTCTTC
CDR3: CASSVGSSENEQFF

length: 13
V: TRBV29-1
size: many
D: .
J: TRBJ1-2
DNA: TGCAGCGTCCGGGACAATGCTAACTATGGCTACACCTTC
CDR3: CSVRDNANYGYTF

length: 13
V: TRBV7-2
size: .
D: .
J: TRBJ2-7
DNA: TGTGCCAGCAGCTTAGTCCCCGCCTACGAGCAGTACTTC
CDR3: CASSLVPAYEQYF

length: 14
V: TRBV19
size: few
D: .
J: TRBJ1-1
DNA: TGTGCCAGTAGTATTTGGGGGGGTGGTACTGAAGCTTTCTTT
CDR3: CASSIWGGGTEAFF

length: 13
V: TRBV6-6
size: few
D: .
J: TRBJ1-1
DNA: TGTGCCAGCAGTTACAACCCTAGCACTGAAGCTTTCTTT
CDR3: CASSYNPSTEAFF

length: 13
V: TRBV20-1
size: .
D: .
J: TRBJ2-1
DNA: TGCAGTGCGTTTAGCGGAGACTACAATGAGCAGTTCTTC
CDR3: CSAFSGDYNEQFF

length: 14
V: TRBV20-1
size: many
D: TRBD2
J: TRBJ2-1
DNA: TGCAGTGCTAGAGCAACTAGCGGGGTCTATGAGCAGTTCTTC
CDR3: CSARATSGVYEQFF

length: 14
V: TRBV29-1
size: .
D: .
J: TRBJ2-3
DNA: TGCAGCGTCGAAGACGGGGATGGTACAGATACGCAGTATTTT
CDR3: CSVEDGDGTDTQYF

length: 13
V: TRBV15
size: many
D: .
J: TRBJ2-1
DNA: TGTGCCACCAGCAGAAGGACGGACAATGAGCAGTTCTTC
CDR3: CATSRRTDNEQFF

length: 13
V: TRBV6-1
size: .
D: .
J: TRBJ1-1
DNA: TGTGCCAGCAGAGGGGGGGTAATCTCTGAAGCTTTCTTT
CDR3: CASRGGVISEAFF

length: 16
V: TRBV10-3
size: few
D: TRBD2
J: TRBJ2-2
DNA: TGTGCCATCAGTGATGGGCTAGCGGGGAACACCGGGGAGCTGTTTTTT
CDR3: CAISDGLAGNTGELFF

length: 15
V: TRBV27
size: .
D: TRBD1
J: TRBJ2-2
DNA: TGTGCCAGCAGTTGGGGACAGGGTATGGCCGGGGAGCTGTTTTTT
CDR3: CASSWGQGMAGELFF

length: 15
V: TRBV5-1
size: .
D: TRBD2
J: TRBJ2-1
DNA: TGCGCCAGCAGCGCTGGACTAGCACAGAGTAATGAGCAGTTCTTC
CDR3: CASSAGLAQSNEQFF

length: 20
V: TRBV5-4
size: .
D: TRBD2
J: TRBJ2-1
DNA: TGTGCCAGCAGCTTGGAACCGGGACTAGCGGGAGTAGTATCCTACAATGAGCAGTTCTTC
CDR3: CASSLEPGLAGVVSYNEQFF

length: 16
V: TRBV6-4
size: .
D: TRBD1
J: TRBJ1-5
DNA: TGTGCCAGCAGTGACGACCCGGGACAGCCGGATCAGCCCCAGCATTTT
CDR3: CASSDDPGQPDQPQHF

length: 16
V: TRBV7-9
size: few
D: .
J: TRBJ2-2
DNA: TGTGCCAGCAGCGAACCGGGACACGTGAACACCGGGGAGCTGTTTTTT
CDR3: CASSEPGHVNTGELFF

length: 11
V: TRBV12-3/TRBV12-4
size: many
D: .
J: TRBJ2-5
DNA: TGTGCCAGCAGCGCAGGGGGGGACCAGTACTTC
CDR3: CASSAGGDQYF

length: 13
V: TRBV20-1
size: .
D: .
J: TRBJ1-1
DNA: TGCAGTGCTGCCCCGAGGGTGGGGACTGAAGCTTTCTTT
CDR3: CSAAPRVGTEAFF

length: 13
V: TRBV5-6
size: few
D: TRBD1
J: TRBJ2-7
DNA: TGTGCCAGCAGCGGGGGGACAGGGTACGAGCAGTACTTC
CDR3: CASSGGTGYEQYF

length: 16
V: TRBV5-5
size: .
D: TRBD2
J: TRBJ2-2
DNA: TGTGCCAGCAGCTTCGGACTAGCGGGGGGGCCCGGGGAGCTGTTTTTT
CDR3: CASSFGLAGGPGELFF

length: 13
V: TRBV28
size: few
D: .
J: TRBJ1-1
DNA: TGTGCCAGTTCCGATTCGGCGAACACTGAAGCTTTCTTT
CDR3: CASSDSANTEAFF

length: 15
V: TRBV4-1
size: .
D: TRBD1
J: TRBJ2-5
DNA: TGCGCCAGCAGCCAAGACAGGGGGCTGGGAGAGACCCAGTACTTC
CDR3: CASSQDRGLGETQYF

length: 13
V: TRBV13
size: many
D: .
J: TRBJ2-4
DNA: TGTGCCAGCAGCTTAGCGGCCAAAAACATTCAGTACTTC
CDR3: CASSLAAKNIQYF

length: 14
V: TRBV28
size: many
D: .
J: TRBJ1-3
DNA: TGTGCCAGCAGTTTACCCGACGGTGGAAACACCATATATTTT
CDR3: CASSLPDGGNTIYF

length: 13
V: TRBV27
size: few
D: .
J: TRBJ2-2
DNA: TGTGCCAGCAGTTTTTCGTTCACCGGGGAGCTGTTTTTT
CDR3: CASSFSFTGELFF

length: 12
V: TRBV5-1
size: many
D: .
J: TRBJ2-1
DNA: TGCGCCAGGTCGGGCCGTTTTAATGAGCAGTTCTTC
CDR3: CARSGRFNEQFF

length: 16
V: TRBV4-1
size: .
D: .
J: TRBJ2-5
DNA: TGCGCCAGCAGCCGAACTGTTGGGACACCCCAAGAGACCCAGTACTTC
CDR3: CASSRTVGTPQETQYF

length: 18
V: TRBV4-2
size: .
D: .
J: TRBJ1-6
DNA: TGTGCCAGCAGCCAATACCTGGGGCCAAGCTCCTATAATTCACCCCTCCACTTT
CDR3: CASSQYLGPSSYNSPLHF

length: 13
V: TRBV24-1
size: .
D: TRBD1
J: TRBJ1-1
DNA: TGTGCCACCAGTGCAGGGACAGGGTTTGAAGCTTTCTTT
CDR3: CATSAGTGFEAFF

length: 14
V: TRBV7-8
size: .
D: .
J: TRBJ2-1
DNA: TGTGCCAGCAGCCATAGTCACAGGGTCAATGAGCAGTTCTTC
CDR3: CASSHSHRVNEQFF